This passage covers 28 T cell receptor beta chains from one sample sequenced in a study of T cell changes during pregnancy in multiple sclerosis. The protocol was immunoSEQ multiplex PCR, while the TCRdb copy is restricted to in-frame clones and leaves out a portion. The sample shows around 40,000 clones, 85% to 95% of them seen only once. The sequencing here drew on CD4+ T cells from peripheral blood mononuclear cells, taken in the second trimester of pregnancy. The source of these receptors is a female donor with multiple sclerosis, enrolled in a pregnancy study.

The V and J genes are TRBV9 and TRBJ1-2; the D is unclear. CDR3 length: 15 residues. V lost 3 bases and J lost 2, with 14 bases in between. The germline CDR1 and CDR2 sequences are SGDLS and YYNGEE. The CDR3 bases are TGTGCCAGCAGCGGAAGTCCCACAGCAAACTATGGCTACACCTTC. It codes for CASSGSPTANYGYTF.

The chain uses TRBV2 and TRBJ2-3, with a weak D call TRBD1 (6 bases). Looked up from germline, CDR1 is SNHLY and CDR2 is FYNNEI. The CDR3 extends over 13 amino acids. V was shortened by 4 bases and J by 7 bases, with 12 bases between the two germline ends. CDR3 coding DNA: TGTGCCAGCAGTGTGCAGGGGCAATATACGCAGTATTTT. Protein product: CASSVQGQYTQYF.

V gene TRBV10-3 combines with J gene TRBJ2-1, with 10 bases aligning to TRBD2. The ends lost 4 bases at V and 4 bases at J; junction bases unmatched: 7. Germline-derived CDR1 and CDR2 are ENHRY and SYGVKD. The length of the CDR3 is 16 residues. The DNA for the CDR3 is TGTGCCATCAGTGGGACTAGCGGAACCTTATACAATGAGCAGTTCTTC. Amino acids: CAISGTSGTLYNEQFF.

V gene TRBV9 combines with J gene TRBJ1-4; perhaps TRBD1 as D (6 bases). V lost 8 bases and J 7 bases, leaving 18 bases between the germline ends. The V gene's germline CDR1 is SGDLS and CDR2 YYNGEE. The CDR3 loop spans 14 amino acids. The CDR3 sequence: CASSRQDGIEKLFF. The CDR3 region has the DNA TGTGCCAGTTCCAGACAGGACGGTATTGAAAAACTGTTTTTT.

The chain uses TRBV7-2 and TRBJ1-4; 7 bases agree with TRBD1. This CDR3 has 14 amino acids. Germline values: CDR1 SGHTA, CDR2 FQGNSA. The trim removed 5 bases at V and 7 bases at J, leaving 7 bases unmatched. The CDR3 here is CASSTPTGIEKLFF. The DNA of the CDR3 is TGTGCCAGCAGCACACCGACAGGGATTGAAAAACTGTTTTTT.

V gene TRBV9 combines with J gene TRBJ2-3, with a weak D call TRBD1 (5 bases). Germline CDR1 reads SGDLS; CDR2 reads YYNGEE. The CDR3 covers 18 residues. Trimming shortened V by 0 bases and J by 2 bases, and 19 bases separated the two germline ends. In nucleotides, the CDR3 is TGTGCCAGCAGCGTAGTTTTGGGCAGGGATCCTCTCACAGATACGCAGTATTTT. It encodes CASSVVLGRDPLTDTQYF.

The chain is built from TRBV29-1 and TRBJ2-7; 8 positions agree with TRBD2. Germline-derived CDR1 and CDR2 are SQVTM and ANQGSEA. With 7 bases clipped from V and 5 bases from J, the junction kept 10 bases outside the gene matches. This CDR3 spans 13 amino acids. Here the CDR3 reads CSAYSGTLNEQYF. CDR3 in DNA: TGCAGCGCCTATAGCGGGACTCTCAACGAGCAGTACTTC.

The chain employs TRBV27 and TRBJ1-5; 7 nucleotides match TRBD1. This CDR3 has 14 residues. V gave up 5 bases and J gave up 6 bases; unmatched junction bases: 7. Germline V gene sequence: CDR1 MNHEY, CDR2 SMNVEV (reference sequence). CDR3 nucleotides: TGTGCCAGCAGTCTTACAGGGGACCGTCAGCCCCAGCATTTT. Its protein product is CASSLTGDRQPQHF.

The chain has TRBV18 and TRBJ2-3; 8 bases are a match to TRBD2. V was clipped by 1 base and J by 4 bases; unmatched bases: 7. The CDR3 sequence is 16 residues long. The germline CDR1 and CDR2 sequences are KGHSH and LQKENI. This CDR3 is CASSPRYGRAPDTQYF. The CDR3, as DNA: TGTGCCAGCTCACCACGGTACGGGAGGGCCCCAGATACGCAGTATTTT.

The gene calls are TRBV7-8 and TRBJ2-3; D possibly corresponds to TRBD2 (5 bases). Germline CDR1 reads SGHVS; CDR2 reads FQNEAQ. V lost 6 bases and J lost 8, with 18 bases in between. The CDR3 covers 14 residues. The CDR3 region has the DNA TGTGCCAGCAGGCCGGCCCTACTAGGCGGTACGCAGTATTTT. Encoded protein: CASRPALLGGTQYF.

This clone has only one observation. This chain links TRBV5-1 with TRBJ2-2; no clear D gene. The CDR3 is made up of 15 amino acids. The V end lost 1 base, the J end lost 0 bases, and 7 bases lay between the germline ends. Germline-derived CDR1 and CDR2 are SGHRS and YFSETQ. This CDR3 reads CASSLNLANTGELFF. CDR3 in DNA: TGCGCCAGCAGCTTGAATCTAGCGAACACCGGGGAGCTGTTTTTT.

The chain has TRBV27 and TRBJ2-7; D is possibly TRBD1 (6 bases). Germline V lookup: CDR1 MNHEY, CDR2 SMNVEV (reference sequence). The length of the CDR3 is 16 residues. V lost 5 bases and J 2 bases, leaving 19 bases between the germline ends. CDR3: CASSPRGGHLAYEQYF. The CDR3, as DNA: TGTGCCAGCAGTCCCCGAGGGGGACATCTAGCCTACGAGCAGTACTTC.

CDR3: CASKDGTDFGTQYF. The CDR3 DNA is TGTGCCAGCAAGGACGGGACAGATTTTGGGACCCAGTACTTC. V gene TRBV6-1 combines with J gene TRBJ2-5; TRBD1 matches 7 bases. With V trimmed by 7 bases and J by 7 bases, 12 bases remained unmatched. The CDR3 consists of 14 residues. Germline-derived CDR1 and CDR2 are MNHNS and SASEGT.

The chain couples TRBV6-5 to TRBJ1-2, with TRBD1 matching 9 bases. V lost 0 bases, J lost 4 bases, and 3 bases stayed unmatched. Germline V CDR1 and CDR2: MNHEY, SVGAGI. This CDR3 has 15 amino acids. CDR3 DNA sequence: TGTGCCAGCAGTTACTCGATGGGACAGGGCTATGGCTACACCTTC. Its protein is CASSYSMGQGYGYTF.

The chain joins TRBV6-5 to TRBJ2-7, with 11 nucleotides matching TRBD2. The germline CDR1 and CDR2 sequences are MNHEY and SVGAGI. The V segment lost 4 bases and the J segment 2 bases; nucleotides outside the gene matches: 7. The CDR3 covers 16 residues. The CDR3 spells CASSSFLAGGAYEQYF. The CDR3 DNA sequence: TGTGCCAGCAGTTCTTTTTTAGCGGGGGGGGCCTACGAGCAGTACTTC.

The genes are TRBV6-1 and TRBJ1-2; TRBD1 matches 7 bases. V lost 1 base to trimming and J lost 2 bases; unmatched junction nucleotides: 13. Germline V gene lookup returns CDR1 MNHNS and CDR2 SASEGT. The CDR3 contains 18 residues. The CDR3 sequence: CASSEGHAGTVRNYGYTF. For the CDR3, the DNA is TGTGCCAGCAGTGAAGGTCATGCCGGGACAGTAAGGAACTATGGCTACACCTTC.

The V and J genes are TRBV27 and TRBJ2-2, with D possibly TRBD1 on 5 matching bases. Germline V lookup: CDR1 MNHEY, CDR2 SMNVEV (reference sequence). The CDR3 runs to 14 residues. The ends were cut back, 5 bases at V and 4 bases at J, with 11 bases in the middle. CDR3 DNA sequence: TGTGCCAGCAGTAGAACAGGTTTCACCGGGGAGCTGTTTTTT. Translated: CASSRTGFTGELFF.

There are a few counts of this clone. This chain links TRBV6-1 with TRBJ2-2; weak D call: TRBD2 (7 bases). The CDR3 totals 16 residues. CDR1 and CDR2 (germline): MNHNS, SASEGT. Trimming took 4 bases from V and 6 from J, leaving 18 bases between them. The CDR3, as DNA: TGTGCCAGCAGTGGAACCCCTTTAGGGGGGGCCGGGGAGCTGTTTTTT. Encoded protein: CASSGTPLGGAGELFF.

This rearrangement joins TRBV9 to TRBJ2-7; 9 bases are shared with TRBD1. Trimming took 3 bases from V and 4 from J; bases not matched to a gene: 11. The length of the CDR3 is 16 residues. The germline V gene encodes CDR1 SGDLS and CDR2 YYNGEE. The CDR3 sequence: CASSARSGTGLYEQYF. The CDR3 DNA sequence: TGTGCCAGCAGCGCGAGGTCCGGGACAGGGTTATACGAGCAGTACTTC. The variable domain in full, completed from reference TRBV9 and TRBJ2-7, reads DSGVTQTPKHLITATGQRVTLRCSPRSGDLSVYWYQQSLDQGLQFLIQYYNGEERAKGNILERFSAQQFPDLHSELNLSSLELGDSALYFCASSARSGTGLYEQYFGPGTRLTVT.

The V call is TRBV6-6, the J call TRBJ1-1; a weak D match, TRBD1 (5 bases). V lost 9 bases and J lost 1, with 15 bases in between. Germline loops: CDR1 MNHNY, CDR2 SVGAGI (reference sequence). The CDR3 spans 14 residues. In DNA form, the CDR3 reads TGTGCCAGTTCAAGGGACTCTACGAACACTGAAGCTTTCTTT. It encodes CASSRDSTNTEAFF.

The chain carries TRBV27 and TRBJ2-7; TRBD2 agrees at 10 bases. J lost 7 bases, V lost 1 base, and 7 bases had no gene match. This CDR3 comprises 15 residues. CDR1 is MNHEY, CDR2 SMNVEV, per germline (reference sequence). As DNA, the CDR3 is TGTGCCAGCAGTTTATTGCCCGGACTAGCGGCGGAGCAGTACTTC. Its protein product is CASSLLPGLAAEQYF.

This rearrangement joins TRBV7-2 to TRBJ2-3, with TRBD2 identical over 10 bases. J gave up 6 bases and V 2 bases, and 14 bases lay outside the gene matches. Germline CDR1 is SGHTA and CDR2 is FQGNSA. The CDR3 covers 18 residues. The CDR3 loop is CASSLIYSSGGRPDTQYF. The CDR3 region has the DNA TGTGCCAGCAGCTTAATCTATTCTAGCGGGGGCCGCCCGGATACGCAGTATTTT.

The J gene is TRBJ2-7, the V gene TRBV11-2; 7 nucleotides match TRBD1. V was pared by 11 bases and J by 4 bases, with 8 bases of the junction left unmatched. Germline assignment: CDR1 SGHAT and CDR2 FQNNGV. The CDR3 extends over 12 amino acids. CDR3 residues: CAGRDSGYEQYF. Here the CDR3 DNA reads TGTGCCGGTAGGGACAGTGGATACGAGCAGTACTTC.

The CDR3 sequence is CASSLAAGTSGTEAFF. The CDR3 DNA reads as TGTGCCAGCAGCTTAGCGGCCGGGACTTCGGGCACTGAAGCTTTCTTT. The V and J genes are TRBV7-9 and TRBJ1-1; perhaps TRBD1 as D (5 bases). V lost 0 bases and J 4 bases, leaving 15 bases between the germline ends. The CDR3 spans 16 residues. Germline V gives CDR1 SEHNR, CDR2 FQNEAQ (reference sequence).

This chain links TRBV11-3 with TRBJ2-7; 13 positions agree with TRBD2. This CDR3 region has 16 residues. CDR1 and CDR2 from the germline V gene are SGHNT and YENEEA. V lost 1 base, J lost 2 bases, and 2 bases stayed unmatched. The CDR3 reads CASSLGGTSGAYEQYF. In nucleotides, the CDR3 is TGTGCCAGCAGCTTAGGGGGGACTAGCGGGGCCTACGAGCAGTACTTC.

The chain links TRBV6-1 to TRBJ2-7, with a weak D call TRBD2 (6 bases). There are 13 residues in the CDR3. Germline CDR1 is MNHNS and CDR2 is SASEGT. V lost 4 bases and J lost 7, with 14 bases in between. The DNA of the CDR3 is TGTGCCAGCAGTGGCTCGGGACTGGAAGAGCAGTACTTC. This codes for CASSGSGLEEQYF.

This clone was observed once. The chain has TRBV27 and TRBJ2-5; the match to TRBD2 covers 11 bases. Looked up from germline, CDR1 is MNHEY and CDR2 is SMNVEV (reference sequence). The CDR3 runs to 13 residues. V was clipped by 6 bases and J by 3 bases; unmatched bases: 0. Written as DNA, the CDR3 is TGTGCCAGCAGACTAGCGGGAGAAGAGACCCAGTACTTC. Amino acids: CASRLAGEETQYF.

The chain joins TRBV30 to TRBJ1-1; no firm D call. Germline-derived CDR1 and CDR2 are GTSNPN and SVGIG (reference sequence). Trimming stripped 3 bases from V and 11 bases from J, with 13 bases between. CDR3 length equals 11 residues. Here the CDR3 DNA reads TGTGCCTGGAGATTGCTAAGATGGGCTTTCTTT. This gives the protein CAWRLLRWAFF.